This T cell receptor beta chain was profiled in a study of T cell responses to AZD1222 COVID-19 vaccine. Method: immunoSEQ multiplex PCR; TCRdb's copy keeps in-frame clones and lacks some. The sample consists of approximately 140,000 clones, 75% to 95% of them appearing once. V was trimmed by 6 bases and J by 3 bases, leaving 11 bases between them. CDR1 is MNHEY, CDR2 SMNVEV, per germline (reference sequence). CDR3 size: 13 residues. The chain couples TRBV27 to TRBJ1-2, with D perhaps matching TRBD1 (5 bases). The sequence derives from an adult in good health. This sample comprised peripheral blood, obtained on day 0 of MenACWY control vaccination. The CDR3 nucleotides are TGTGCCAGCAGCCTGGGGGGGGACTATGGCTACACCTTC. Residues: CASSLGGDYGYTF.